The next 3 T cell receptor beta chains were all read from a single sample in a study of technical replicates of blood from several donors. Profiled with immunoSEQ multiplex PCR; TCRdb holds only in-frame clones, not every one. The data show fewer than 65,000 clones, roughly 89% seen once. Material for sequencing was PBMCs. The receptors come from a human donor in good health. Some clones in this sample may be carry-over from other donors' samples.

The V and J genes are TRBV5-8 and TRBJ1-5, with no clear D. The CDR3 contains 15 residues. Germline V gives CDR1 SGHTS, CDR2 YDEGEE. The ends were cut back, 4 bases at V and 1 base at J, with 12 bases in the middle. This CDR3 is CASSPTGGSNQPQHF. The CDR3 DNA reads TGTGCCAGCAGCCCGACGGGTGGGAGCAATCAGCCCCAGCATTTT.

V gene TRBV7-2 combines with J gene TRBJ2-5; TRBD2 matches at 10 bases. This CDR3 region has 15 residues. The germline CDR1 and CDR2 sequences are SGHTA and FQGNSA. V was pared by 0 bases and J by 5 bases, with 3 bases of the junction left unmatched. The CDR3 coding sequence is TGTGCCAGCAGCTTAGCAGCGGGGGGGAGGGAGACCCAGTACTTC. Translating it yields CASSLAAGGRETQYF.

The chain links TRBV7-9 to TRBJ2-7; D might be TRBD2 (6 bases). V was shortened by 5 bases and J by 3 bases, with 11 bases between the two germline ends. The CDR3 is made up of 13 amino acids. Germline V CDR1 and CDR2: SEHNR, FQNEAQ (reference sequence). The CDR3 loop is CASSHGGGYEQYF. The CDR3 bases are TGTGCCAGCAGCCACGGGGGTGGCTACGAGCAGTACTTC.